This T cell receptor beta chain was sequenced during a study of long-term antiretroviral therapy in people with HIV. This clone rates as large. Its antigen is not identified. V was clipped by 9 bases and J by 5 bases, with 10 bases between them. Germline-derived CDR1 and CDR2 are SNHLY and FYNNEI. The CDR3 runs 11 residues. The study used samples holding about 0.95-10 million cryopreserved PBMC before DNA extraction. Survey-level immunoSEQ v3.0 assays were run. The data were produced by immunoSEQ multiplex PCR, yet TCRdb's version contains in-frame clones alone and is incomplete. The data hold some 5,000 clones, with roughly 73% observed a single time. Whole-study findings and limits: Blood obtained between about 2004 and 2017 may reflect older ART regimens.

The rearrangement uses TRBV2 and TRBJ1-2; maybe TRBD1 (5 bases). The sample was unsorted PBMCs, taken 1.8 years before starting antiretroviral therapy. The receptor was derived from a man in his forties with HIV. CDR3 DNA: TGTGCCAGTGAGGGGTTTTATGGCTACACCTTC. It codes for CASEGFYGYTF.